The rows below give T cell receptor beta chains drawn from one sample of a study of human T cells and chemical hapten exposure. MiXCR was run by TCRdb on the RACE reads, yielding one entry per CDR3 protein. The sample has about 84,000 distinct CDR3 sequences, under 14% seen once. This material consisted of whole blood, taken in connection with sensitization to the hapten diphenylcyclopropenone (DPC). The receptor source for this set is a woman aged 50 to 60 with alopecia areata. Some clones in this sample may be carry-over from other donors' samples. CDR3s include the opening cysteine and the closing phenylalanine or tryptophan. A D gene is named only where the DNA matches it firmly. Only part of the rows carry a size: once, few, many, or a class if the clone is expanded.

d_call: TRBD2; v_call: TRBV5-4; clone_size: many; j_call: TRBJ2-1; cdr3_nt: TGTGCCAGCAGCCCGAAGGCACTAGCGGGCCTTAATGAGCAGTTCTTC; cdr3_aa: CASSPKALAGLNEQFF
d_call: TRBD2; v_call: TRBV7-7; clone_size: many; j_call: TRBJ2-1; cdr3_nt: TGTGCTAGCAGTTTCTTAGGTAGCGGGAGCAACAATGAGCAGTTCTTC; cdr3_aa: CASSFLGSGSNNEQFF
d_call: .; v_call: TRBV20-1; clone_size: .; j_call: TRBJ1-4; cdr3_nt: TGCAGTGCCCAAGAGCGGCACTCTAATGAAAAACTGTTTTTT; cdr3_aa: CSAQERHSNEKLFF
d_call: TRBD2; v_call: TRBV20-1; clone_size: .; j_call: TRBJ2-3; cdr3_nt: TGCAGTGCTAGAGCTCTAACTAGCGGGAGAACAGATACGCAGTATTTT; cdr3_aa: CSARALTSGRTDTQYF
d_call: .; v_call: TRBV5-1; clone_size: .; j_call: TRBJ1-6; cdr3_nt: TGCGCCAGCAGCTTGGATGCAGGGAGGGATTCACCCCTCCACTTT; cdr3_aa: CASSLDAGRDSPLHF
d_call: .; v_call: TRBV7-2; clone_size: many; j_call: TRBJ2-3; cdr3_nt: TGTGCCAGCACCCCCACAGATACGCAGTATTTT; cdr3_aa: CASTPTDTQYF
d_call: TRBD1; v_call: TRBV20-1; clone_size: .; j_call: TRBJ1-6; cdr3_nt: TGCAGTGCTAGGGGGACAGGGAGGTCACCCCTCCACTTT; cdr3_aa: CSARGTGRSPLHF
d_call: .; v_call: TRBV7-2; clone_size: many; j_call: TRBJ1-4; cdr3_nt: TGTGCCAGCAGCCAAGGGCGGGGAAATGAAAAACTGTTTTTT; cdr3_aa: CASSQGRGNEKLFF
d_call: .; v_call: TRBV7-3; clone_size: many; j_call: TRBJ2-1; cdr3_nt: TGTGCCAGCAGCCCACGTGGGGACTTAATCTCCTACAATGAGCAGTTCTTC; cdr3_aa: CASSPRGDLISYNEQFF
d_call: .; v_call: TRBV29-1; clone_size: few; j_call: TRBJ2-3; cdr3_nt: TGCAGCGGCGCGTTTGGCCCGAGGGCGACAGATACGCAGTATTTT; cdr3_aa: CSGAFGPRATDTQYF
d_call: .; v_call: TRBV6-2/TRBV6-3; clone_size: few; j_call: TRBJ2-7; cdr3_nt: TGTGCCAGCAGTAGGACGGTCTCTGAGCAGTACTTC; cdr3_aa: CASSRTVSEQYF
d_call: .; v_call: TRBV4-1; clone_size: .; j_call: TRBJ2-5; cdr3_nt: TGCGCCAGCAGCCAAGGTCTCGAGGATCGCCCATACCAGTACTTC; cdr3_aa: CASSQGLEDRPYQYF
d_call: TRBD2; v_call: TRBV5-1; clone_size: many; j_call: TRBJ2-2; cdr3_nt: TGCGCCAGCAGCTTTCAACTAGCGGGGAACACCGGGGAGCTGTTTTTT; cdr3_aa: CASSFQLAGNTGELFF
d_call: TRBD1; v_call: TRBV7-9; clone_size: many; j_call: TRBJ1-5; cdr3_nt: TGTGCCAGCAGCTTCCAGGGGGTCGGCGGAGCAGTTAGCAATCAGCCCCAGCATTTT; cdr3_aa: CASSFQGVGGAVSNQPQHF
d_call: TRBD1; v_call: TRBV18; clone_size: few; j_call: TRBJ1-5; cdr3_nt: TGTGCCAGCTCACCACCCGACAGGGGCAATCAGCCCCAGCATTTT; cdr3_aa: CASSPPDRGNQPQHF
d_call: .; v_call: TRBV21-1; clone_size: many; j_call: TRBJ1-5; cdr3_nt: TGTGCCAGCAGCCCCCCCCATGGCAGGGATAGCAATCAGCCCCAGCATTTT; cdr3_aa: CASSPPHGRDSNQPQHF
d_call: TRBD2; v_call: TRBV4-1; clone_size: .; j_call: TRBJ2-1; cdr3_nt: TGCGCCAGCAGCCAATTAGCGGGAGAGTACAATGAGCAGTTCTTC; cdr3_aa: CASSQLAGEYNEQFF
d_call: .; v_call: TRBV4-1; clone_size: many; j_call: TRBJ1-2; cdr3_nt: TGCGCCAGCAGCCAAGAACCGGGATTAGTCTATGGCTACACCTTC; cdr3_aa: CASSQEPGLVYGYTF
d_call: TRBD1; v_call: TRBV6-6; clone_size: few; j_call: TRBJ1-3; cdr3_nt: TGTGCCAGCAGTTACAAGGGACAGGGAAAACACCCGGACACCATATATTTT; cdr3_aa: CASSYKGQGKHPDTIYF
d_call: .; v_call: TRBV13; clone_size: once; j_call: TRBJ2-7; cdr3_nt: TGTGCCAGCAGCTTATATCAGGCGTCCTCCTACGAGCAGTACTTC; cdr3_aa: CASSLYQASSYEQYF
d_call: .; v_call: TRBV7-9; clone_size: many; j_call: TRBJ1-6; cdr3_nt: TGTGCCAGCAGCTTAGGGGATTCACCCCTCCACTTT; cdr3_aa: CASSLGDSPLHF
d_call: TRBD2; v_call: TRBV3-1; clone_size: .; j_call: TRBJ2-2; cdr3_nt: TGTGCCAGCAGACGTAGCGGGAGTGGAACCGGGGAGCTGTTTTTT; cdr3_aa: CASRRSGSGTGELFF
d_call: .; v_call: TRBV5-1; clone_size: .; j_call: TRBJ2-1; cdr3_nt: TGCGCCAGCAGCTTAACCTCCAGCTCCTACAATGAGCAGTTCTTC; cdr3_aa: CASSLTSSSYNEQFF
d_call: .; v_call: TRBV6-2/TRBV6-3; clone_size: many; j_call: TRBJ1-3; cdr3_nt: TGTGCCAGCAGTTCCAGGGTCGCCGGAAACACCATATATTTT; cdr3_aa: CASSSRVAGNTIYF
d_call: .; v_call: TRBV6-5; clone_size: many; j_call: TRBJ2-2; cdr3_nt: TGTGCCAGCAGGGGGTCAGGGGTCGCGAGAACCGGGGAGCTGTTTTTT; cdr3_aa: CASRGSGVARTGELFF
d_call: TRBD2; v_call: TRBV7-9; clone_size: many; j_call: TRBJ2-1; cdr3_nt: TGTGCCAGCAGCGCCGGACTAGCCCCCTACAATGAGCAGTTCTTC; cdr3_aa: CASSAGLAPYNEQFF
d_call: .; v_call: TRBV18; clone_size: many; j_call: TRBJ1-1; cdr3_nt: TGTGCCAGCTCAGCGACGGCGGGGGCTGAAGCTTTCTTT; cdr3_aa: CASSATAGAEAFF
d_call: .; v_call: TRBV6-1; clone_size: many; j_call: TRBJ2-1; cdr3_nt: TGTGCCAGCAGTGATAGGAATGAGCAGTTCTTC; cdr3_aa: CASSDRNEQFF
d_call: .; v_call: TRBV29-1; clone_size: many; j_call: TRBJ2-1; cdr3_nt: TGCAGCGTTGTTGAGGGAGGACTGGGGAATGAGCAGTTCTTC; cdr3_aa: CSVVEGGLGNEQFF
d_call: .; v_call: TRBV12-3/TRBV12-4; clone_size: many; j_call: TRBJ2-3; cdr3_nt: TGTGCCAGCAGTCCGAGCGTCCCAAGCACAGATACGCAGTATTTT; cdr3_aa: CASSPSVPSTDTQYF
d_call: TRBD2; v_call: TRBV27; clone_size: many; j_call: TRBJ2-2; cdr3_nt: TGTGCCAGCAGTTTATGGCTAGCGGGAGTCACCGGGGAGCTGTTTTTT; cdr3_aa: CASSLWLAGVTGELFF
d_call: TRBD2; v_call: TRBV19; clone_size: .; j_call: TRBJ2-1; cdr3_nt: TGTGCCAGTAGTACCCCCGGGACTAGCGTACTAATGAAGGAGCAGTTCTTC; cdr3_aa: CASSTPGTSVLMKEQFF
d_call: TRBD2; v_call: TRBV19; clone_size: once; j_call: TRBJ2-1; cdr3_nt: TGTGCCAGTAGTAACGGACTAGCGGGAGGGCCGTGGGAGCAGTTCTTC; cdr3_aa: CASSNGLAGGPWEQFF
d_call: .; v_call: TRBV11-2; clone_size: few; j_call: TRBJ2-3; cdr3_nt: TGTGCCAGCAGCTTCGCAGGGACTCGCCAGGTGGAGCAGTATTTT; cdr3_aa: CASSFAGTRQVEQYF
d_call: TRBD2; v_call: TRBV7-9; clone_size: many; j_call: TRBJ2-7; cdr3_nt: TGTGCCAGCAGCTTAGGCCCGGGGGGCGAGCAGTACTTC; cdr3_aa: CASSLGPGGEQYF
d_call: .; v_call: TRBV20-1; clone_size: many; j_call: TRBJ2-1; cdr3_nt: TGCAGTGCTACCCCCGGGACCAGCTCCTACAATGAGCAGTTCTTC; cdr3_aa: CSATPGTSSYNEQFF
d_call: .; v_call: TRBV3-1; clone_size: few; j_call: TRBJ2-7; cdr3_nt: TGTGCCGCGAGGGAGGCAGGGAGGTCCGAGCAGTACTTC; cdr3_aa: CAAREAGRSEQYF
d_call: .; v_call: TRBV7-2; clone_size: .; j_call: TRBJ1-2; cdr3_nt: TGTGCCAGCAGCTTACGCAGGAGCCCTAGTAACTATGGCTACACCTTC; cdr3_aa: CASSLRRSPSNYGYTF
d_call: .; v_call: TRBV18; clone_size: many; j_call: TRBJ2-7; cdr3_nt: TGTGCCAGCTCACCTACCTACTACGAGCAGTACTTC; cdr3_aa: CASSPTYYEQYF
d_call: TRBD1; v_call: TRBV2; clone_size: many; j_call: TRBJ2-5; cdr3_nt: TGTGCCAGCAGTATTGACAGGGTGGAGACCCAGTACTTC; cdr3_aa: CASSIDRVETQYF
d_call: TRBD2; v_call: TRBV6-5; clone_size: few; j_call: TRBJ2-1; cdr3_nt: TGTGCCAGCAGTTACGAGGCGGGAGCTAATGAGCAGTTCTTC; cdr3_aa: CASSYEAGANEQFF
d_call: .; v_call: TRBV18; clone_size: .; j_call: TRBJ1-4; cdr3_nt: TGTGCCAGCCGCGGAGGGACCATTACGTTGAATGAAAAACTGTTTTTT; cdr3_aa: CASRGGTITLNEKLFF
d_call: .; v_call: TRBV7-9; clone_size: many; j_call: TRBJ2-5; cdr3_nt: TGTGCCAGCAGCCTCCGTGGAGGACCAAGGGAGACCCAGTACTTC; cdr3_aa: CASSLRGGPRETQYF